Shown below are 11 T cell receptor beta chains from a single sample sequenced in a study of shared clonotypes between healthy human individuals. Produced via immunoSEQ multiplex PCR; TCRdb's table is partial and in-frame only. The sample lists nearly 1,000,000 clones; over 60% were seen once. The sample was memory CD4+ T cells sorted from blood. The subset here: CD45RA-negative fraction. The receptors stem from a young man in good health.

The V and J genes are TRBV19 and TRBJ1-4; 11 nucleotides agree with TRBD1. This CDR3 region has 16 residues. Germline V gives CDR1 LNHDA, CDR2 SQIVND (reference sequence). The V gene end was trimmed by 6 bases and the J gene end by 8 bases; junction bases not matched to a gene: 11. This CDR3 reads CASSSPLDRGQEKLFF. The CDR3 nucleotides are TGTGCCAGTAGCTCCCCCTTGGACAGGGGGCAAGAAAAACTGTTTTTT.

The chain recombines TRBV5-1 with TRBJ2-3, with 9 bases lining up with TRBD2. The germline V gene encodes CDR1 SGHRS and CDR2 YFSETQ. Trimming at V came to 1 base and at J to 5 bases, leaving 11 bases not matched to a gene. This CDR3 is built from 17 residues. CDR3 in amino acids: CASSLMKSRGGGDTQYF. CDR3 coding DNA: TGCGCCAGCAGCTTGATGAAGTCGCGGGGGGGCGGAGATACGCAGTATTTT.

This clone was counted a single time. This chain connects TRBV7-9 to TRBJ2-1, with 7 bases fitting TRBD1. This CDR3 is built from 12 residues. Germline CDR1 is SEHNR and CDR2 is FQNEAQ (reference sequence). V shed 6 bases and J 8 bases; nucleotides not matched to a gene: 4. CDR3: CASRPQGYEQFF. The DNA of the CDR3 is TGTGCCAGCAGACCACAGGGGTATGAGCAGTTCTTC.

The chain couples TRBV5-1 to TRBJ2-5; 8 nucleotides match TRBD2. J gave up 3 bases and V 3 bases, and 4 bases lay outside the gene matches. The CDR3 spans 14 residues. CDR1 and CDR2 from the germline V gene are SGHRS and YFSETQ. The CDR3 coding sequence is TGCGCCAGCAGCTCCGGGGGGGCAGAAGAGACCCAGTACTTC. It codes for CASSSGGAEETQYF.

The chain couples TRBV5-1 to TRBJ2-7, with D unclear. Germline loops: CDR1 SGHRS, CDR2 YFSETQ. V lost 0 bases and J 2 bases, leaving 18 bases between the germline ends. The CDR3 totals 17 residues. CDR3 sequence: CASSLAPSAGEAYEQYF. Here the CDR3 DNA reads TGCGCCAGCAGCTTGGCACCCAGCGCCGGAGAGGCCTACGAGCAGTACTTC. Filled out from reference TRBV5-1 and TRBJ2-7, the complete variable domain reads KAGVTQTPRYLIKTRGQQVTLSCSPISGHRSVSWYQQTPGQGLQFLFEYFSETQRNKGNFPGRFSGRQFSNSRSEMNVSTLELGDSALYLCASSLAPSAGEAYEQYFGPGTRLTVT.

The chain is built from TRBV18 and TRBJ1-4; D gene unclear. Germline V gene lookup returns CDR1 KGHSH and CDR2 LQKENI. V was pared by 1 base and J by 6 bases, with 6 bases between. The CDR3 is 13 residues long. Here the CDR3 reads CASSPRQDEKLFF. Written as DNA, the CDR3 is TGTGCCAGCTCACCACGGCAAGATGAAAAACTGTTTTTT.

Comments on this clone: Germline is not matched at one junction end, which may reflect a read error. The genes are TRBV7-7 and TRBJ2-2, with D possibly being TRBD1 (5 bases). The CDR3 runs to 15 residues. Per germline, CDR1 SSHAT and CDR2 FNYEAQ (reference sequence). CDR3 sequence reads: CASSLAGQNTGELFF. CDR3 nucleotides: TGTGCTAGCAGCTTAGCTGGACAGAACACCGGGGAGCTGTTTTTT.

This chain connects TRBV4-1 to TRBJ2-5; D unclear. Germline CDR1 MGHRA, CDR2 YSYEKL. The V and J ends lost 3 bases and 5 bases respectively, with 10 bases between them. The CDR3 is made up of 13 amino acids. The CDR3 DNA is TGCGCCAGCAGCCAGTGGGTTTCGGAGACCCAGTACTTC. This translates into CASSQWVSETQYF.

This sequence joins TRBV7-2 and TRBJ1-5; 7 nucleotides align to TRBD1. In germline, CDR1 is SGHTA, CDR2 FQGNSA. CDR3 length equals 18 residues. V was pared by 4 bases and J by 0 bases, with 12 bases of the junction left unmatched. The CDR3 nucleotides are TGTGCCAGCAGCTCCGCGACCGGGACAGTCTATAGCAATCAGCCCCAGCATTTT. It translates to CASSSATGTVYSNQPQHF.

The CDR3 region is CASSRGDPSTTTTEQYF. The CDR3 coding sequence is TGTGCCAGCAGCAGGGGGGACCCGTCTACCACTACTACCGAGCAGTACTTC. This chain uses TRBV5-6 with TRBJ2-7; D may correspond to TRBD1 or TRBD2 (6 bases each). Germline-derived CDR1 and CDR2 are SGHDT and YYEEEE. Trimming took off 4 bases at V and 6 bases at J, with 26 bases between the two ends. The length of the CDR3 is 17 residues.

The CDR3 reads CASSQEQGRSYNEQFF. CDR3 DNA sequence: TGCGCCAGCAGCCAAGAGCAAGGTCGCTCCTACAATGAGCAGTTCTTC. The rearrangement links TRBV4-3 to TRBJ2-1; D gene uncertain. Germline V gene lookup returns CDR1 LGHNA and CDR2 YSLEER. The CDR3 length is 16 residues. The V and J ends lost 0 bases and 0 bases respectively, with 9 bases between them.